These 16 T cell receptor beta chains originate from one sample sequenced in a study of blood T cell repertoires in COVID-19. Sequenced by immunoSEQ multiplex PCR; TCRdb stores in-frame clones only, minus some. The sample yields approximately 250,000 clones, about 90% seen once. Sequencing was carried out using peripheral blood. The receptors stem from a young man with COVID-19, enrolled during active disease.

The chain uses TRBV7-9 and TRBJ2-3, with TRBD2 matching over 12 bases. V lost 1 base to trimming and J lost 8 bases; unmatched junction nucleotides: 10. CDR3 length equals 17 residues. Germline V CDR1 and CDR2: SEHNR, FQNEAQ (reference sequence). CDR3 coding DNA: TGTGCCAGCAGCTTAGAACCCGGACTAGCGGGGCGAGGTACGCAGTATTTT. It is translated as CASSLEPGLAGRGTQYF.

The chain employs TRBV7-2 and TRBJ1-3; D is unresolved. CDR1 is SGHTA and CDR2 is FQGNSA in the germline V gene. This CDR3 has 15 amino acids. V was shortened by 7 bases and J by 7 bases, with 20 bases between the two germline ends. CDR3 nucleotide sequence: TGTGCCAGCACCCTAGCCCGGGGAAGAGGTAACACCATATATTTT. It encodes CASTLARGRGNTIYF. Supplemented by reference TRBV7-2 and TRBJ1-3, the full variable domain reads GAGVSQSPSNKVTEKGKDVELRCDPISGHTALYWYRQSLGQGLEFLIYFQGNSAPDKSGLPSDRFSAERTGGSVSTLTIQRTQQEDSAVYLCASTLARGRGNTIYFGEGSWLTVV.

This chain joins TRBV27 and TRBJ1-1, with D perhaps matching TRBD1 (6 bases). Trimming left V 3 bases short and J 5 bases short, with 16 bases between. The CDR3 loop spans 15 amino acids. Per the germline V gene, CDR1 is MNHEY and CDR2 is SMNVEV (reference sequence). CDR3 residues: CASSLKDWGRTEAFF. The DNA of the CDR3 is TGTGCCAGCAGTTTGAAGGACTGGGGGCGAACTGAAGCTTTCTTT.

This chain links TRBV28 with TRBJ1-2; 7 nucleotides line up with TRBD1. This CDR3 is 16 amino acids long. V trimming: 4 bases; J trimming: 2 bases; junction bases outside the gene matches: 10. CDR1 and CDR2 (germline): MDHEN, SYDVKM. The CDR3 sequence: CASSSPGDSLNYGYTF. DNA for the CDR3: TGTGCCAGCAGTTCTCCAGGGGACAGTTTGAACTATGGCTACACCTTC.

The chain's CDR3 is CARKPGGTEAFF. The CDR3 DNA follows: TGTGCCAGAAAACCAGGGGGGACTGAAGCTTTCTTT. The chain has TRBV6-4 and TRBJ1-1, with 7 positions matching TRBD1. The CDR3 is made up of 12 amino acids. V dropped 9 bases and J dropped 5; count of bases not matched to a gene: 6. Germline CDR1 reads MRHNA; CDR2 reads SNTAGT.

Only a few counts were recorded for this clone. This chain connects TRBV30 to TRBJ2-3; 8 bases match TRBD2. CDR3 size: 18 residues. The V and J ends lost 0 bases and 2 bases, in that order; junction bases with no gene match: 13. Germline CDR1 and CDR2: GTSNPN and SVGIG (reference sequence). The CDR3 loop is CAWSVQGSGGLHTDTQYF. Here the CDR3 DNA reads TGTGCCTGGAGTGTACAAGGAAGCGGGGGATTACACACAGATACGCAGTATTTT.

The J gene is TRBJ1-6, the V gene TRBV27, with D maybe TRBD1 (6 bases). The CDR3 totals 15 residues. V lost 3 bases, J lost 7 bases, and 13 bases lay in between. CDR1 and CDR2 from the germline V gene are MNHEY and SMNVEV (reference sequence). The CDR3 DNA sequence: TGTGCCAGCAGTTTTTCGGGGGGCGGAAATTCACCCCTCCACTTT. Protein sequence: CASSFSGGGNSPLHF.

The rearrangement links TRBV28 to TRBJ1-5; 9 nucleotides agree with TRBD1. V shed 6 bases, J shed 7 bases, and the junction held 7 bases outside the gene matches. The CDR3 has 14 residues. The V gene's germline CDR1 is MDHEN and CDR2 SYDVKM. CDR3 coding DNA: TGTGCCAGCAGACTCGGACAGGGGTGGCAGCCCCAGCATTTT. Protein sequence: CASRLGQGWQPQHF.

CDR3: CASSPRTGVPGELFF. In DNA form, the CDR3 reads TGTGCCAGCAGTCCGCGGACAGGGGTACCCGGGGAGCTGTTTTTT. The chain is built from TRBV27 and TRBJ2-2; the match to TRBD1 covers 9 bases. Germline trimming cut 5 bases from V and 6 bases from J; bases unmatched to any gene: 7. The CDR3 is made up of 15 amino acids. CDR1 is MNHEY, CDR2 SMNVEV, per germline (reference sequence).

This chain uses TRBV4-1 with TRBJ1-6; D is possibly TRBD1 (6 bases). The germline V and J ends were trimmed by 1 base and 0 bases, with 13 bases remaining between them. The CDR3 loop spans 18 amino acids. CDR1 and CDR2 (germline): MGHRA, YSYEKL. The CDR3 sequence is CASSQGGQRISYNSPLHF. CDR3 sequence (DNA): TGCGCCAGCAGCCAAGGTGGACAGCGAATCTCCTATAATTCACCCCTCCACTTT.

The rearrangement joins TRBV19 to TRBJ2-3; possible D gene TRBD2, 5 bases. The CDR3 contains 13 residues. V dropped 3 bases and J dropped 4 bases, with 8 bases sitting between them. The germline V gene encodes CDR1 LNHDA and CDR2 SQIVND (reference sequence). The CDR3 region is CASSMRVADTQYF. CDR3 sequence (DNA): TGTGCCAGTAGTATGAGGGTCGCAGATACGCAGTATTTT.

J is TRBJ2-3 and V is TRBV19; 12 nucleotides line up with TRBD2. Germline CDR1 and CDR2: LNHDA and SQIVND (reference sequence). The V and J ends lost 7 bases and 2 bases, in that order; junction bases with no gene match: 10. The CDR3 is 17 residues long. CDR3 residues: CASTASRLAGVTDTQYF. CDR3 nucleotides: TGTGCCAGTACCGCCTCACGACTAGCGGGGGTCACAGATACGCAGTATTTT.

The V call is TRBV5-1, the J call TRBJ1-3; 7 nucleotides match TRBD1. In germline, CDR1 is SGHRS, CDR2 YFSETQ. The CDR3 length is 14 residues. V lost 2 bases and J lost 2; bases outside the gene matches: 1. This chain's CDR3 is CASSFTGAGNTIYF. The CDR3 region has the DNA TGCGCCAGCAGCTTTACAGGGGCTGGAAACACCATATATTTT.

The chain carries TRBV14 and TRBJ1-1; possibly TRBD1 for D (6 bases). The V gene lost 4 bases and the J gene lost 11 bases, with 23 bases spanning the gap. Germline V gives CDR1 SGHDN, CDR2 FVKESK. The CDR3 consists of 15 residues. This chain's CDR3 is CASSPAGVRPAYAFF. Written as DNA, the CDR3 is TGTGCCAGCAGCCCCGCAGGGGTACGACCAGCTTATGCTTTCTTT.

The rearrangement joins TRBV2 to TRBJ1-1, with TRBD1 identical over 7 bases. V shed 4 bases and J 2 bases; nucleotides not matched to a gene: 10. This CDR3 has 16 residues. Germline-derived CDR1 and CDR2 are SNHLY and FYNNEI. CDR3 region: CASSVSTDRDNTEAFF. CDR3 nucleotides: TGTGCCAGCAGTGTATCCACAGACAGGGACAACACTGAAGCTTTCTTT.

The chain carries TRBV5-1 and TRBJ1-4; tentative D call: TRBD1 (6 bases). From germline, CDR1 is SGHRS and CDR2 YFSETQ. The CDR3 runs 15 residues. Trimming removed 1 base at V and 0 bases at J, with 7 bases between. CDR3 sequence (DNA): TGCGCCAGCAGCTTGCAGGGGTCAACTAATGAAAAACTGTTTTTT. Translation: CASSLQGSTNEKLFF.